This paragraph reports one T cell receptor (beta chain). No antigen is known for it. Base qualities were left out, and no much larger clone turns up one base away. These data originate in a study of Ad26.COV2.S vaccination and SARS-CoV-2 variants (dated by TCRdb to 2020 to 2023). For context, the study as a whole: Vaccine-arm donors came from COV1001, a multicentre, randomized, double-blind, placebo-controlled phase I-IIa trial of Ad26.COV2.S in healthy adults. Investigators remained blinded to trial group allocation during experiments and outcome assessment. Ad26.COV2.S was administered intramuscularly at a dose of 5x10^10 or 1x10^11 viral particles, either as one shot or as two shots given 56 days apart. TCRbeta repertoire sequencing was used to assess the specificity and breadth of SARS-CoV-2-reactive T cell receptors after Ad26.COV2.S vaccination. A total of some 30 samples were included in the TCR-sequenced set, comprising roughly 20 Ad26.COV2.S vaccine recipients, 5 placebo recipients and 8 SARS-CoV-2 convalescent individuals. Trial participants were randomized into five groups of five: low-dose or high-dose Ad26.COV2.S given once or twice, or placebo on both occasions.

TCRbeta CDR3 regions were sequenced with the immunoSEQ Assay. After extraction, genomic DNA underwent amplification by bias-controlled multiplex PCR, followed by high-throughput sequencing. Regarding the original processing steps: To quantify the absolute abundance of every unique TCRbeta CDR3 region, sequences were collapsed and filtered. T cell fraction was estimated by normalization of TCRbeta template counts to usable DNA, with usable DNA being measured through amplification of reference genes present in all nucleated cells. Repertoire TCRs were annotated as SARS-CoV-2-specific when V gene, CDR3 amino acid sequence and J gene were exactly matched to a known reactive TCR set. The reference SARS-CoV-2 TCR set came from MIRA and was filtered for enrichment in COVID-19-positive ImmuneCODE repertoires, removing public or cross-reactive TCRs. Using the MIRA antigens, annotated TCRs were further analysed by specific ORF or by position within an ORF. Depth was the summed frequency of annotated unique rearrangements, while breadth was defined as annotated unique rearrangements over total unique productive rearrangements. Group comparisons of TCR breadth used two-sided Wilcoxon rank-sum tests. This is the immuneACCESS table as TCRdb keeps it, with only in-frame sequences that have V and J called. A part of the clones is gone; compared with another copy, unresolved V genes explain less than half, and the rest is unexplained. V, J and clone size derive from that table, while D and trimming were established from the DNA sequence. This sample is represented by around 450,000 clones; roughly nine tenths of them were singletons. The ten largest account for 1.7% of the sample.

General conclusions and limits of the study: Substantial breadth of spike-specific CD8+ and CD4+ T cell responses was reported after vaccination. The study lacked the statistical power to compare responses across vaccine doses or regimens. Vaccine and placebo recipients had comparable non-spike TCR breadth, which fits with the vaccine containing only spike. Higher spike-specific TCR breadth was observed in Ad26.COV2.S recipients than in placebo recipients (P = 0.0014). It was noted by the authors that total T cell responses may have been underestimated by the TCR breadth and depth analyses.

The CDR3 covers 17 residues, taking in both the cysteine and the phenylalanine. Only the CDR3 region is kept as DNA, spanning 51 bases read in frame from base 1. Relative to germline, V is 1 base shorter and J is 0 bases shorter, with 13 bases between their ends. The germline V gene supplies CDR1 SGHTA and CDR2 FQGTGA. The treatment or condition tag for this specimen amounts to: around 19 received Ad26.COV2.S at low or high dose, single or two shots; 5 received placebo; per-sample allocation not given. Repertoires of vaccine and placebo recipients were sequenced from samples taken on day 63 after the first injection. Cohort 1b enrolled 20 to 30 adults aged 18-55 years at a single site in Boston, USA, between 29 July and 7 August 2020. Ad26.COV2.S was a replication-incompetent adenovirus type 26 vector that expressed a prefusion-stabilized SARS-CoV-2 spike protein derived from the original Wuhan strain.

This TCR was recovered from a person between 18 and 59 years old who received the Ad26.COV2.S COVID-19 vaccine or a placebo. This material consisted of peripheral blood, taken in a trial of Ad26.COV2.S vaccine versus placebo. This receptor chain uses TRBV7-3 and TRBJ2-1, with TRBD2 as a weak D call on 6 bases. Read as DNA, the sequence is TGTGCCAGCAGCTTAATGATGCGGGACGTCTCCTACAATGAGCAGTTCTTC. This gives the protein CASSLMMRDVSYNEQFF.